This T cell receptor beta chain was sequenced during a study of control samples from healthy donors and cancer patients. Germline CDR1 and CDR2: SGHDN and FVKESK. V dropped 2 bases and J dropped 4 bases, with 14 bases sitting between them. The CDR3 contains 15 residues. Sequenced by immunoSEQ multiplex PCR; TCRdb stores in-frame clones only, minus some. The repertoire holds roughly 100,000 clones, with around 86% as singletons. This receptor was identified in a woman between 45 and 60 years old in good health. The chain couples TRBV14 to TRBJ1-2; a weak D match, TRBD1 (5 bases). The specimen sequenced was blood. The CDR3 reads CASSQNGGLGYGYTF. In nucleotides, the CDR3 is TGTGCCAGCAGCCAAAATGGGGGTCTCGGCTATGGCTACACCTTC.